The 26 T cell receptor beta chains below all came from one sample that was sequenced in a study of blood T cell repertoires in COVID-19. Libraries were prepared by immunoSEQ multiplex PCR; TCRdb keeps only in-frame clonotypes and omits some of them. The sample includes 230,000 or so clones, 85% to 90% of them seen just once. Sequenced sample: peripheral blood. Every receptor here comes from a woman between 55 and 75 years old with COVID-19, enrolled during active disease.

In its sample, this clone was seen once. The gene calls are TRBV24-1 and TRBJ2-3; D not certain. Trimming shortened V by 5 bases and J by 0 bases, and 8 bases separated the two germline ends. CDR1 and CDR2 (germline): KGHDR, SFDVKD. The CDR3 consists of 14 residues. The CDR3 protein is CATSAGGSTDTQYF. The CDR3 bases are TGTGCCACCAGTGCTGGCGGAAGCACAGATACGCAGTATTTT.

The rearrangement links TRBV5-1 to TRBJ2-7; 11 nucleotides line up with TRBD1. The trim removed 3 bases at V and 3 bases at J, leaving 11 bases unmatched. Germline loops: CDR1 SGHRS, CDR2 YFSETQ. The CDR3 is 17 residues long. The CDR3 coding sequence is TGCGCCAGCAGCTATACAACAACCGGGACAGGGGGCTACGAGCAGTACTTC. As protein: CASSYTTTGTGGYEQYF.

The rearrangement uses TRBV7-9 and TRBJ1-2; D remains ambiguous. CDR1 is SEHNR, CDR2 FQNEAQ, per germline (reference sequence). Trimming removed 5 bases from V and 11 bases from J, with 15 bases in between. The CDR3 runs 12 residues. CDR3 residues: CASSRSGLSYTF. The CDR3 DNA reads TGTGCCAGCAGCCGGAGTGGGTTGAGTTACACCTTC.

The chain joins TRBV6-6 to TRBJ1-2; the match to TRBD1 covers 7 bases. CDR1 MNHNY and CDR2 SVGAGI come from the germline V gene (reference sequence). The CDR3 length is 16 residues. The junction had 9 bases not matched to a gene; V was cut back by 2 bases and J by 3 bases. The CDR3 DNA sequence: TGTGCCAGCAGTTACAACGTTCTAGGGACAGACTATGGCTACACCTTC. It specifies CASSYNVLGTDYGYTF.

The chain combines TRBV5-4 with TRBJ1-1, with 7 nucleotides matching TRBD1. Germline values: CDR1 SGHNT, CDR2 YYREEE (reference sequence). V lost 0 bases to trimming and J lost 0 bases; unmatched junction nucleotides: 5. The CDR3 contains 16 residues. In DNA form, the CDR3 reads TGTGCCAGCAGCTTGGGGCTTACAGGGGTGAACACTGAAGCTTTCTTT. Residues: CASSLGLTGVNTEAFF.

This rearrangement joins TRBV6-2 or TRBV6-3 to TRBJ2-5; 10 bases match TRBD1. V dropped 0 bases and J dropped 5; count of bases not matched to a gene: 9. Germline-derived CDR1 and CDR2 are MNHEY and SVGEGT. This CDR3 is 17 amino acids long. CDR3 in amino acids: CASSYSVPGQGRETQYF. In DNA, the CDR3 is TGTGCCAGCAGTTACTCGGTTCCGGGACAGGGGCGGGAGACCCAGTACTTC.

This clone came up a few times. The V call is TRBV28, the J call TRBJ2-2; TRBD2 aligns across 7 bases. Per the germline V gene, CDR1 is MDHEN and CDR2 is SYDVKM. The V and J ends lost 3 bases and 3 bases, in that order; junction bases with no gene match: 1. There are 14 residues in the CDR3. CDR3 DNA sequence: TGTGCCAGCAGTTTGACTAGCTACACCGGGGAGCTGTTTTTT. It codes for CASSLTSYTGELFF.

In its sample, this clone was seen once. The chain combines TRBV5-1 with TRBJ1-2; the D gene is possibly TRBD1 (6 bases). Germline V gene data show CDR1 as SGHRS and CDR2 as YFSETQ. Trimming cost V 0 bases and J 0 bases, with 12 bases left between them. The CDR3 loop spans 16 amino acids. CDR3: CASSLEDRTSNYGYTF. Here the CDR3 DNA reads TGCGCCAGCAGCTTGGAAGACAGGACTTCTAACTATGGCTACACCTTC.

This chain uses TRBV19 with TRBJ1-2; D gene ambiguous. Per germline, CDR1 LNHDA and CDR2 SQIVND (reference sequence). The V and J ends lost 5 bases and 8 bases respectively, with 21 bases between them. This CDR3 comprises 15 residues. CDR3 loop: CASSPSGNEAAGYTF. The CDR3 DNA sequence: TGTGCCAGTAGTCCCAGCGGCAATGAAGCTGCGGGCTACACCTTC.

With regard to this clone: This specimen includes other DNA sequences encoding the same CDR3. V gene TRBV11-3 combines with J gene TRBJ2-5; 7 bases line up with TRBD2. This CDR3 contains 14 residues. Trimming removed 3 bases from V and 1 base from J; junction bases left unmatched: 2. The V gene's germline CDR1 is SGHNT and CDR2 YENEEA. The CDR3 protein is CASSLGGSQETQYF. The CDR3 DNA is TGTGCCAGCAGCTTGGGAGGGAGCCAAGAGACCCAGTACTTC.

This chain joins TRBV30 and TRBJ2-2; 8 bases align to TRBD2. Germline trimming cut 8 bases from V and 3 bases from J; bases unmatched to any gene: 14. The CDR3 has 16 amino acids. Germline CDR1 reads GTSNPN; CDR2 reads SVGIG (reference sequence). CDR3 DNA: TGTGCCGGGTCCCTCCGGGGGGGCTGGGACACCGGGGAGCTGTTTTTT. This encodes CAGSLRGGWDTGELFF.

V gene TRBV7-2 combines with J gene TRBJ2-3, with TRBD2 identical over 8 bases. V shed 5 bases and J 7 bases; nucleotides not matched to a gene: 8. CDR3 size: 14 residues. Germline CDR1 SGHTA, CDR2 FQGNSA. CDR3 sequence reads: CASSPTAGDYTQYF. CDR3 nucleotides: TGTGCCAGCAGCCCCACAGCGGGGGACTATACGCAGTATTTT.

This chain joins TRBV6-1 and TRBJ2-3; possibly TRBD1 for D (5 bases). V was pared by 3 bases and J by 8 bases, with 12 bases between. The V gene's germline CDR1 is MNHNS and CDR2 SASEGT. There are 13 residues in the CDR3. CDR3 in amino acids: CASSDGRQFTQYF. In DNA form, the CDR3 reads TGTGCCAGCAGTGATGGAAGACAGTTTACGCAGTATTTT.

The chain recombines TRBV7-9 with TRBJ1-5; 8 bases are shared with TRBD1. V dropped 5 bases and J dropped 6; count of bases not matched to a gene: 6. This CDR3 contains 14 residues. CDR1 is SEHNR, CDR2 FQNEAQ, per germline (reference sequence). CDR3 in DNA: TGTGCCAGCAGCCACGGACAGGGCATTCAGCCCCAGCATTTT. It codes for CASSHGQGIQPQHF. Drawing the rest from reference TRBV7-9 and TRBJ1-5, the complete variable domain is DTGVSQNPRHKITKRGQNVTFRCDPISEHNRLYWYRQTLGQGPEFLTYFQNEAQLEKSRLLSDRFSAERPKGSFSTLEIQRTEQGDSAMYLCASSHGQGIQPQHFGDGTRLSIL.

The rearrangement joins TRBV19 to TRBJ1-1; D gene ambiguous. V was trimmed by 2 bases and J by 1 base, leaving 11 bases between them. The CDR3 has 15 residues. Germline assignment: CDR1 LNHDA and CDR2 SQIVND (reference sequence). CDR3 sequence (DNA): TGTGCCAGTAGTATACGTGCTCTGGCGAACACTGAAGCTTTCTTT. Amino acid sequence: CASSIRALANTEAFF.

The chain recombines TRBV6-5 with TRBJ1-6; 9 bases map to TRBD1. The CDR3 runs 14 residues. The J segment lost 8 bases and the V segment lost 5 bases, leaving 4 bases of the junction unmatched. CDR1 and CDR2 (germline): MNHEY, SVGAGI. CDR3 amino acids: CASSRTGGDSPLHF. The DNA of the CDR3 is TGTGCCAGCAGTCGAACAGGGGGCGATTCACCCCTCCACTTT.

CDR3 loop: CASSPSAGLGGYTF. The CDR3 coding sequence is TGTGCCAGCAGCCCTTCTGCGGGCCTCGGCGGCTACACCTTC. The chain uses TRBV7-2 and TRBJ1-2, with D uncertain. The CDR3 extends over 14 amino acids. V dropped 5 bases and J dropped 8 bases, with 18 bases sitting between them. Per germline, CDR1 SGHTA and CDR2 FQGNSA.

The gene calls are TRBV6-6 and TRBJ1-2; TRBD1 agrees at 9 bases. Germline V CDR1 and CDR2: MNHNY, SVGAGI (reference sequence). CDR3 length equals 13 residues. Losses at the gene ends were 4 bases for V and 7 bases for J; bases not matched to a gene: 4. The CDR3 nucleotides read TGTGCCAGCAGTTCCCTGGGACAGGGTGGCTACACCTTC. Translation: CASSSLGQGGYTF.

The chain joins TRBV5-1 to TRBJ1-2, with TRBD1 as a possible D gene (6 bases). The CDR3 totals 15 residues. V was pared by 6 bases and J by 0 bases, with 15 bases between. Germline CDR1 is SGHRS and CDR2 is YFSETQ. The CDR3 bases are TGCGCCAGCACCCTTGGTCAGGGGCCTAACTATGGCTACACCTTC. This codes for CASTLGQGPNYGYTF.

V usage is TRBV5-5 and J usage is TRBJ1-2, with D uncertain. V was clipped by 1 base and J by 8 bases, with 12 bases between them. Germline CDR1 is SGHKS and CDR2 is YYEKEE (reference sequence). This CDR3 is 13 amino acids long. DNA for the CDR3: TGTGCCAGCAGCTTGCGTACGGTCGAGGGCTACACCTTC. It specifies CASSLRTVEGYTF.

CDR3 sequence: CASSVDNRGEQYF. CDR3 bases: TGTGCCAGCAGCGTAGATAACAGGGGCGAGCAGTACTTC. V gene TRBV9 combines with J gene TRBJ2-7; 7 nucleotides agree with TRBD1. This CDR3 region has 13 residues. CDR1 SGDLS and CDR2 YYNGEE come from the germline V gene. J was trimmed by 6 bases and V by 0 bases; bases with no gene match: 3.

This clone came up a few times. The chain links TRBV25-1 to TRBJ2-1; D remains unclear. The V end was cut by 7 bases, the J end by 5 bases, with 6 bases between. This CDR3 has 11 residues. From germline, CDR1 is MGHDK and CDR2 SYGVNS. The CDR3: CASMRHNEQFF. CDR3 DNA: TGTGCCAGCATGCGTCACAATGAGCAGTTCTTC.

V is TRBV19 and J is TRBJ2-2; 8 bases line up with TRBD1. V lost 5 bases and J lost 5; bases outside the gene matches: 4. The CDR3 has 14 amino acids. Germline CDR1 reads LNHDA; CDR2 reads SQIVND (reference sequence). The CDR3 DNA reads as TGTGCCAGTAGTGTCACAGGGGGAACCGGGGAGCTGTTTTTT. Translated: CASSVTGGTGELFF.

This chain joins TRBV7-6 and TRBJ1-6; D possibly corresponds to TRBD1 (5 bases). The CDR3 consists of 17 residues. V was shortened by 5 bases and J by 8 bases, with 22 bases between the two germline ends. The germline V gene encodes CDR1 SGHVS and CDR2 FNYEAQ. The CDR3, as DNA: TGTGCCAGCAGCCCGGGGGATAAGGGGCAAATTGATTCACCCCTCCACTTT. Translation gives CASSPGDKGQIDSPLHF.

The chain recombines TRBV6-5 with TRBJ1-1; D not certain. The CDR3 spans 15 residues. V lost 2 bases to trimming and J lost 2 bases, with 12 bases between them. In germline, CDR1 is MNHEY, CDR2 SVGAGI. The CDR3 nucleotides read TGTGCCAGCAGTTACAGCACAGAAGGTAACACTGAAGCTTTCTTT. Its translation is CASSYSTEGNTEAFF.

The chain uses TRBV5-4 and TRBJ1-2, with TRBD1 matching over 10 bases. The germline CDR1 and CDR2 sequences are SGHNT and YYREEE (reference sequence). V lost 2 bases, J lost 8 bases, and 3 bases stayed unmatched. This CDR3 has 13 amino acids. The CDR3 loop is CASSFGTGVGYTF. In nucleotides, the CDR3 is TGTGCCAGCAGCTTTGGGACAGGGGTCGGCTACACCTTC.